The T cell receptor (beta chain) described here comes from a study of response to subunit inactivated influenza vaccine. This CDR3 has 17 residues. V shed 3 bases and J shed 2 bases, with 20 bases lying between them. Per germline, CDR1 SEHNR and CDR2 FQNEAQ (reference sequence). Findings and caveats of the study: The authors put forward the suggestion that each seasonal influenza vaccination may bring in only a limited number of new T cells.

TCRdb reprocessed the RT-PCR reads with MiXCR, giving one entry per CDR3 protein. The sample lists roughly 760,000 distinct CDR3 sequences, about 20% occurring once. This clonotype was seen only once. The antigen remains unidentified. The sample here was PBMCs from blood, taken around 5 days after vaccination. This chain connects TRBV7-9 to TRBJ2-7; either TRBD1 or TRBD2 may fit D (5 bases each). This clonotype was obtained from a middle-aged man who received an inactivated influenza vaccine. The CDR3: CASSLGRLGGPPYEQYF. The CDR3 DNA sequence: TGTGCCAGCAGCTTGGGGCGGTTAGGAGGTCCCCCCTACGAGCAGTACTTC.